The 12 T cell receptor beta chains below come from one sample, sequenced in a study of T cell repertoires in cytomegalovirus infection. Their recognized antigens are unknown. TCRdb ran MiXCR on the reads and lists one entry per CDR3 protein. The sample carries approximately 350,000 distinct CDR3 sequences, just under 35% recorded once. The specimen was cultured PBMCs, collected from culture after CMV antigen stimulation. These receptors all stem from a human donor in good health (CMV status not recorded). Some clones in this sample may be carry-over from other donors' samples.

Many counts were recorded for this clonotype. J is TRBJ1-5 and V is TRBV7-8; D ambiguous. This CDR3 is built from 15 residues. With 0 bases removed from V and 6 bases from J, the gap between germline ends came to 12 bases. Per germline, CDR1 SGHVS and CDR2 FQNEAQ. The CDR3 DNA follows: TGTGCCAGCAGCTTAGCGACCGGGGAAGGTCAGCCCCAGCATTTT. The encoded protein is CASSLATGEGQPQHF.

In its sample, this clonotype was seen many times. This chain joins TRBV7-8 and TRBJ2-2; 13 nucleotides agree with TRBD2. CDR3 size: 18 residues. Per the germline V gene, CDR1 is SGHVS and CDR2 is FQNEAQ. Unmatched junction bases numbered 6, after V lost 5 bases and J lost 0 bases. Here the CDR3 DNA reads TGTGCCAGCAGCAGAACTAGCGGGAGGGCCGCGAACACCGGGGAGCTGTTTTTT. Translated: CASSRTSGRAANTGELFF. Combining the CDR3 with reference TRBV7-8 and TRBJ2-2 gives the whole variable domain GAGVSQSPRYKVAKRGQDVALRCDPISGHVSLFWYQQALGQGPEFLTYFQNEAQLDKSGLPSDRFFAERPEGSVSTLKIQRTQQEDSAVYLCASSRTSGRAANTGELFFGEGSRLTVL.

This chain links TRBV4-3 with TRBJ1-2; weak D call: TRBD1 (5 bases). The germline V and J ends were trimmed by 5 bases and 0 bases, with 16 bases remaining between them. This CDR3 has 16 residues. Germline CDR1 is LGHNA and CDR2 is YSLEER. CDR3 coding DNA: TGCGCCAGCAGCTTCGGGACGGCCCATTCTAACTATGGCTACACCTTC. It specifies CASSFGTAHSNYGYTF.

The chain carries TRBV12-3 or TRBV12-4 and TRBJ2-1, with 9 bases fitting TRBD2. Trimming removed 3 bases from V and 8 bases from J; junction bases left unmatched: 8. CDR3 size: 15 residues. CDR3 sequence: CASSLPGLAIDEQFF. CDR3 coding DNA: TGTGCCAGCAGTTTGCCGGGACTAGCAATCGATGAGCAGTTCTTC.

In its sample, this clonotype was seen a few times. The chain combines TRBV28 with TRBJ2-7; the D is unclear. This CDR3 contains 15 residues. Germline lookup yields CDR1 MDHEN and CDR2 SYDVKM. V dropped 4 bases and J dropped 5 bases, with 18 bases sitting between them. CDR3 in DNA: TGTGCCAGCAGTTCCCCTAACAGTTTGCCGGACGAGCAGTACTTC. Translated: CASSSPNSLPDEQYF.

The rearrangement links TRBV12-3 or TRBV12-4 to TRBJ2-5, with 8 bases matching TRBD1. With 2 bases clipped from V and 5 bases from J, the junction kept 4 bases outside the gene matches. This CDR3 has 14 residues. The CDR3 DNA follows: TGTGCCAGCAGTTTAACAGGGGGAGCTGAGACCCAGTACTTC. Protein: CASSLTGGAETQYF.

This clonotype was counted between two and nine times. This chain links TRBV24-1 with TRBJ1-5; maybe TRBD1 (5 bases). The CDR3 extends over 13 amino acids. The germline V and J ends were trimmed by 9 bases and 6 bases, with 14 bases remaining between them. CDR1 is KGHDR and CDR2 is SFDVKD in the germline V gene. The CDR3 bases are TGTGCCACCGGTGCTCAGGGAGGTCAGCCCCAGCATTTT. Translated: CATGAQGGQPQHF.

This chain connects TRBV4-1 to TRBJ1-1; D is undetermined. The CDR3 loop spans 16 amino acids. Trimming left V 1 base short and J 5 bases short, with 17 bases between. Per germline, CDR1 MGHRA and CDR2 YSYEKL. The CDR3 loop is CASSQVGRSKGTEAFF. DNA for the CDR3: TGCGCCAGCAGCCAAGTAGGGCGGTCTAAGGGAACTGAAGCTTTCTTT.

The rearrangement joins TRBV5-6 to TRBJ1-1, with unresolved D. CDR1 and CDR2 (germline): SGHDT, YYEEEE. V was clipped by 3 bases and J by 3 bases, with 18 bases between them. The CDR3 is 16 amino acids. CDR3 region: CASSSFGLGEYTEAFF. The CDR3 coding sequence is TGTGCCAGCAGCTCTTTTGGGCTCGGGGAGTACACTGAAGCTTTCTTT. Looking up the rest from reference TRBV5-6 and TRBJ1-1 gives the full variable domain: DAGVTQSPTHLIKTRGQQVTLRCSPKSGHDTVSWYQQALGQGPQFIFQYYEEEERQRGNFPDRFSGHQFPNYSSELNVNALLLGDSALYLCASSSFGLGEYTEAFFGQGTRLTVV.

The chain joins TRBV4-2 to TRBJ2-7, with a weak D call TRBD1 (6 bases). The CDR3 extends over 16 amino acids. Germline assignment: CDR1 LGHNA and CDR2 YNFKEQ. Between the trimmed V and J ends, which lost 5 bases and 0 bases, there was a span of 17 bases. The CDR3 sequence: CASSGRGQDSSYEQYF. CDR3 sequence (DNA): TGTGCCAGCAGCGGACGGGGACAAGACAGCTCCTACGAGCAGTACTTC.

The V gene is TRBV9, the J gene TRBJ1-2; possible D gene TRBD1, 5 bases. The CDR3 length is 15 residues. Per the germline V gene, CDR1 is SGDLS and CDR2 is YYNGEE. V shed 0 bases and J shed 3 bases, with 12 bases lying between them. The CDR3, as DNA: TGTGCCAGCAGCGTAGGGGAGGGGCTGGACTATGGCTACACCTTC. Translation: CASSVGEGLDYGYTF.

The CDR3 bases are TGTGCCAGCAGCTTAGTTAACCCTAGCGGCACAGATACGCAGTATTTT. Translating it yields CASSLVNPSGTDTQYF. This chain connects TRBV7-3 to TRBJ2-3; D perhaps matches TRBD2 (6 bases). V gave up 2 bases and J gave up 1 base, with 13 bases separating them. The germline V gene has CDR1 SGHTA and CDR2 FQGTGA. The CDR3 sequence is 16 residues long.